This T cell receptor beta chain appears in the sequencing data of a study of T cells after yellow fever vaccination. The CDR3 extends over 14 amino acids. Germline V gene data show CDR1 as SEHNR and CDR2 as FQNEAQ (reference sequence). Trimming removed 3 bases from V and 0 bases from J, with 8 bases in between. TCRdb re-called the 5' RACE reads through MiXCR, storing one row per CDR3 protein. The data show 240,000 or so distinct CDR3 sequences, about 7.1% seen once. The source of this sequence is a man aged 25 to 45 who received the YFV17D yellow fever vaccine. This rearrangement joins TRBV7-9 to TRBJ2-5; D ambiguous. This sample comprised CD4+ T cells sorted from PBMCs, obtained 15 days after the yellow fever booster vaccination. In nucleotides, the CDR3 is TGTGCCAGCAGCTTGAGCCTGTACCAAGAGACCCAGTACTTC. Its protein is CASSLSLYQETQYF. The full variable domain, completed using reference TRBV7-9 and TRBJ2-5, is DTGVSQNPRHKITKRGQNVTFRCDPISEHNRLYWYRQTLGQGPEFLTYFQNEAQLEKSRLLSDRFSAERPKGSFSTLEIQRTEQGDSAMYLCASSLSLYQETQYFGPGTRLLVL.